This T cell receptor (beta chain) emerged from a study of cytomegalovirus exposure and HLA in healthy donors. This clone was counted once. The CDR3 spans 16 residues. PCR employed 60 Vbeta and 13 Jbeta primers. Some clones are missing from TCRdb's copy, which holds only in-frame ones; the method was immunoSEQ multiplex PCR. The sample yields fewer than 80,000 clones, around two thirds seen once. Source material: PBMCs. The chain joins TRBV21-1 to TRBJ1-1; the table's D call, TRBD1, was not checked against the DNA. TRBV21-1 is shown as a pseudogene. The receptor was isolated from a woman between 50 and 59 years old in good health and CMV-seropositive. The CDR3 protein is CASSNGVDRKNTEAFF. DNA for the CDR3: TGTGCCAGCAGCAATGGGGTCGACAGGAAGAACACTGAAGCTTTCTTT.